The clone carrying this T cell receptor (beta chain) was found a few times. At the DNA level, this CDR3 is encoded by other sequences in the same sample as well. This record belongs to a study of shared clonotypes between healthy human individuals. CDR1 and CDR2 from the germline V gene are SNHLY and FYNNEI. The trim removed 4 bases at V and 5 bases at J, leaving 0 bases unmatched. The CDR3 runs to 13 residues. Caucasian adults residing in Nashville, Tennessee made up all the donors. Sorted-subset replicate PCRs used around 220 ng DNA, tens of thousands of T cell genomes. Profiled with immunoSEQ multiplex PCR; TCRdb holds only in-frame clones, not every one. The data show a few million clones, roughly nine tenths seen once.

The chain recombines TRBV2 with TRBJ2-2; 8 positions agree with TRBD1. This sequence originates from a young man in good health. The sample was naive CD4+ T cells sorted from blood. Subset defined: CD45RA+ positively selected. The CDR3 sequence: CASSGQGTGELFF. In DNA, the CDR3 is TGTGCCAGCAGTGGACAGGGGACCGGGGAGCTGTTTTTT.